These T cell receptor beta chains were read from a single sample in a study of blood T cells in healthy people across ages. TCRdb re-derived calls from the 5' RACE reads in MiXCR, one entry per CDR3 protein. The table lists around 1,000,000 distinct CDR3 sequences, roughly two fifths of them singletons. The sequenced material came from blood. The source of these receptors is a man between 18 and 29 years old in good health. Each CDR3 is given with its conserved first and last residue. A D gene is named only where the DNA matches it firmly.

>-|TRBV2|TRBJ1-5
CASSGDGNQPQHF
>-|TRBV24-1|TRBJ1-2
CATSDVTGKSNYGHTF
>-|TRBV20-1|TRBJ1-2
CSPRLEGGGYTF
>-|TRBV19|TRBJ1-2
CASSIREGHYGYTF
>-|TRBV6-2/TRBV6-3|TRBJ2-2
CASSSAGRGASGELFF
>-|TRBV5-1|TRBJ2-3
CASSLPGQDTQYF
>-|TRBV20-1|-
CSARDQPLRFETQYF
>TRBD1|TRBV6-2/TRBV6-3|TRBJ2-7
CASRPRDRDFYEQYF
>TRBD1|TRBV6-2/TRBV6-3|TRBJ2-5
CASSPPDRIETQYF
>-|TRBV11-1|TRBJ1-4
CASQAPSDEKLFF
>TRBD1|TRBV7-2|TRBJ2-3
CASRRQGHTDTQYF
>TRBD1|TRBV29-1|TRBJ1-1
CSVDRVGPGQGLPNTEAFF
>-|TRBV6-6|TRBJ1-1
CASSFWTRANTEAFF
>-|TRBV29-1|TRBJ2-5
CSVEKNPRGETQYF
>-|TRBV27|TRBJ1-5
CASRPRWTDGISNQPQHF
>-|TRBV29-1|TRBJ1-1
CSVYTRNAEAFF
>TRBD1|TRBV4-1|-
CASSRLRQGSSYNEQYF
>-|TRBV2|TRBJ1-1
CATLTGIEAFF
>-|TRBV7-2|TRBJ1-1
CASSLAIDTEAFF
>TRBD1|TRBV20-1|TRBJ1-4
CSAAQGSDNEKLFF
>-|TRBV4-1|TRBJ1-1
CASSVGVSEAFF
>TRBD1|TRBV7-2|TRBJ1-5
CASSLVGQGESQPQHF
>-|TRBV20-1|TRBJ1-6
CSARKGNNSPLHF
>TRBD1|TRBV20-1|TRBJ2-5
CSARDFPGQGGNEQYF
>TRBD1|TRBV19|TRBJ2-1
CASSIRDRVGNEQFF
>-|TRBV20-1|TRBJ2-1
CSASTAVTTNNEQFF
>TRBD2|TRBV24-1|TRBJ2-1
CATSSGTSVNEQFF
>-|TRBV12-3/TRBV12-4|TRBJ1-6
CASNSWGNSPLHF
>TRBD1|TRBV30|TRBJ1-2
CAWSVGDRGNYGYTF
>-|TRBV12-3/TRBV12-4|TRBJ1-2
CASSPSGGVYRGYTF
>TRBD1|TRBV5-1|TRBJ1-1
CASSSRTGGATEAFF
>TRBD1|TRBV4-1|TRBJ1-1
CASSPMGTGTMNTEAFF
>-|TRBV20-1|TRBJ2-1
CSAREMRLAHNEQFF
>-|TRBV20-1|TRBJ2-7
CSAPRTENYNEQYF
>-|TRBV20-1|TRBJ1-2
CSAVQGPAYGYTF
>TRBD1|TRBV12-3/TRBV12-4|TRBJ1-1
CASRKTGGSEAFF
>-|TRBV7-8|TRBJ1-3
CASSLTRAGNTIYF
>-|TRBV12-3/TRBV12-4|TRBJ1-3
CASSLDGGNTIYF
>TRBD1|TRBV7-9|TRBJ1-2
CASSPIAGGYGYTF
>TRBD1|TRBV5-6|TRBJ1-1
CASSLYQGAPVTEAFF
>-|TRBV29-1|TRBJ1-1
CSGEGPGDTEAFF
>-|TRBV6-5|TRBJ1-1
CASRWGRRGQNTEAFF
>TRBD2|TRBV12-3/TRBV12-4|TRBJ2-1
CASSSGIAGDNEQFF
>TRBD1|TRBV20-1|TRBJ1-2
CSARRGQMYGYTF
>-|TRBV2|TRBJ2-4
CASSEGGGPGNIQYF
>-|TRBV10-3|TRBJ2-5
CAISRDPEETQYF
>TRBD2|TRBV7-2|TRBJ2-3
CASSLVGGGGGTDTQYF
>-|TRBV28|TRBJ1-4
CASSPGDNEKLFF
>-|TRBV6-2/TRBV6-3|TRBJ2-7
CASSDSLRSEQYF
>TRBD1|TRBV6-5|TRBJ1-2
CASSHSPQGDYGYTF
>-|TRBV20-1|TRBJ1-2
CSARGRYTF
>-|TRBV15|TRBJ1-6
CATSRSRTVNSPLHF
>-|TRBV2|TRBJ1-1
CASSETDNTEAFF
>-|TRBV27|TRBJ2-5
CASSLSYSERGETQYF
>-|TRBV7-9|TRBJ2-1
CASSPQDQETQFF